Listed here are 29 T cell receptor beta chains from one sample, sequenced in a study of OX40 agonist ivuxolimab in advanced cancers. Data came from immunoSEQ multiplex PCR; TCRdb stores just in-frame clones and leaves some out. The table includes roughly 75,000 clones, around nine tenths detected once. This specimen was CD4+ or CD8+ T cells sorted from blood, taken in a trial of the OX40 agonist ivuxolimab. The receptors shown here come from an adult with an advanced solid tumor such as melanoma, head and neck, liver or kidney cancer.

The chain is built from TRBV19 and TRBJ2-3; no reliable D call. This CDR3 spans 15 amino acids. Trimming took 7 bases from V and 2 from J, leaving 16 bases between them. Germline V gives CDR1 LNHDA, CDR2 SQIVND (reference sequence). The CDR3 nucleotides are TGTGCCAGTACTTTCGCAGGCCCCTCCACAGATACGCAGTATTTT. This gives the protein CASTFAGPSTDTQYF. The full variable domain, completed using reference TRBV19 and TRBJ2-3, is DGGITQSPKYLFRKEGQNVTLSCEQNLNHDAMYWYRQDPGQGLRLIYYSQIVNDFQKGDIAEGYSVSREKKESFPLTVTSAQKNPTAFYLCASTFAGPSTDTQYFGPGTRLTVL.

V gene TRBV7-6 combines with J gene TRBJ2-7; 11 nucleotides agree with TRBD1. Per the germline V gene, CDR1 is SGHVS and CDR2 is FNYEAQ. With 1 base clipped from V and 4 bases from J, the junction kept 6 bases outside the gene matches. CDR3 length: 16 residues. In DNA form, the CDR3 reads TGTGCCAGCAGCTTAGGCCCTGGACAGGGGGCTTACGAGCAGTACTTC. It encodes CASSLGPGQGAYEQYF.

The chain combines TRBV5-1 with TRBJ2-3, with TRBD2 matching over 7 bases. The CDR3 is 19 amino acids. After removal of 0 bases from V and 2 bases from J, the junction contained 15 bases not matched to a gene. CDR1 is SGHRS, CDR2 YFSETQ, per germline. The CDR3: CASSLVPPRQRGYTDTQYF. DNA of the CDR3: TGCGCCAGCAGCTTGGTACCACCGCGACAGCGGGGTTACACAGATACGCAGTATTTT.

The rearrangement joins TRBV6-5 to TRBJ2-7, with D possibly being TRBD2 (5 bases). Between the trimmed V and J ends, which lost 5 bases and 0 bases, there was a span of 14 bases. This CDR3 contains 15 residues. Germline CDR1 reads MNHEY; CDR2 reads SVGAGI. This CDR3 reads CASSREGWSSYEQYF. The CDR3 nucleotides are TGTGCCAGCAGTCGTGAGGGTTGGAGCTCCTACGAGCAGTACTTC.

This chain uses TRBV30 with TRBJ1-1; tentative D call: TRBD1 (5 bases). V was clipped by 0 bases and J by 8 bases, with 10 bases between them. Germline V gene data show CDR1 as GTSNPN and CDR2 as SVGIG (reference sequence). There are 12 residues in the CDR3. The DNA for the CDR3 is TGTGCCTGGAGTGTACGGGGCAGGGAAGCTTTCTTT. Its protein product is CAWSVRGREAFF.

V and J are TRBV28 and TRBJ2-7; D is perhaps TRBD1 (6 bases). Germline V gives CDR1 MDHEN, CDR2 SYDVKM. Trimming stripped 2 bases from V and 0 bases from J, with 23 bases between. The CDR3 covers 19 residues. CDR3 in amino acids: CASSLMRWDNDRSSYEQYF. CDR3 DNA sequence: TGTGCCAGCAGTTTAATGCGGTGGGATAATGACAGGAGCTCCTACGAGCAGTACTTC.

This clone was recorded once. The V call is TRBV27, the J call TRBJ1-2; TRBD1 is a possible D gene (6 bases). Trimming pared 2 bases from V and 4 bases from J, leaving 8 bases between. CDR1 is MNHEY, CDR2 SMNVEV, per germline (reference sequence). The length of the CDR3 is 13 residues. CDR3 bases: TGTGCCAGCAGTTTAAACAGGGCCTATGGCTACACCTTC. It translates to CASSLNRAYGYTF.

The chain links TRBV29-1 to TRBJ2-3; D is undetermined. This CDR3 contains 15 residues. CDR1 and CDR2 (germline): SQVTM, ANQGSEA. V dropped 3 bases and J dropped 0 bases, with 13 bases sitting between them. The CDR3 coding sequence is TGCAGCGTTGACAATCCCCAGGCAAGCACAGATACGCAGTATTTT. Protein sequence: CSVDNPQASTDTQYF.

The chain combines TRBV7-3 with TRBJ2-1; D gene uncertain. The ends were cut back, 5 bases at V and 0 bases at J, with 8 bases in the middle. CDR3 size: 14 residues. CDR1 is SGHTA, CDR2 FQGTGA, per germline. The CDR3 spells CASSIGFSYNEQFF. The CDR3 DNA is TGTGCCAGCAGCATAGGTTTCTCCTACAATGAGCAGTTCTTC. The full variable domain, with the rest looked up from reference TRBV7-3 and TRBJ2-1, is GAGVSQTPSNKVTEKGKYVELRCDPISGHTALYWYRQSLGQGPEFLIYFQGTGAADDSGLPNDRFFAVRPEGSVSTLKIQRTERGDSAVYLCASSIGFSYNEQFFGPGTRLTVL.

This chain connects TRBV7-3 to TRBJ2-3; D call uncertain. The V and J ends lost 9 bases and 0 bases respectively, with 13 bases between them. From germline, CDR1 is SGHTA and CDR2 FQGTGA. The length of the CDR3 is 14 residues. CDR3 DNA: TGTGCCAGTTTATTTGACTCGAGCACAGATACGCAGTATTTT. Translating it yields CASLFDSSTDTQYF.

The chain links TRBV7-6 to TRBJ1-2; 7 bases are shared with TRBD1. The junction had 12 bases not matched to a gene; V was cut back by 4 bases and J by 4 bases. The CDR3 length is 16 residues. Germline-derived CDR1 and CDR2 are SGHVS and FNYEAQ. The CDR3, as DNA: TGTGCCAGCAGCTCGGGACAGCTCATCATCGGCTATGGCTACACCTTC. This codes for CASSSGQLIIGYGYTF.

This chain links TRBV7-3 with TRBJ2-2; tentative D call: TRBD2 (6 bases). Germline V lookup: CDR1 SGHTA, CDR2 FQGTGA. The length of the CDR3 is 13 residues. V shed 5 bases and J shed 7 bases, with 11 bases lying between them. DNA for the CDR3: TGTGCCAGCAGCGCTAGCGTAGACGGGGAGCTGTTTTTT. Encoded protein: CASSASVDGELFF.

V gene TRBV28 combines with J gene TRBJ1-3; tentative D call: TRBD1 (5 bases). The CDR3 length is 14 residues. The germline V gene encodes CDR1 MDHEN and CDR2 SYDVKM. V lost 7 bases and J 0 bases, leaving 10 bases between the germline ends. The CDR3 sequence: CASKRGDSGNTIYF. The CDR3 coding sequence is TGTGCCAGCAAGCGGGGCGACTCTGGAAACACCATATATTTT.

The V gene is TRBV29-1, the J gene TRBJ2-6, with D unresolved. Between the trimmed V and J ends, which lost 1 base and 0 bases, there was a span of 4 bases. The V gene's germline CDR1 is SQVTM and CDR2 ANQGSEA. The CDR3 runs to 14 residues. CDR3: CSVEGGSGANVLTF. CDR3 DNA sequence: TGCAGCGTTGAAGGGGGCTCTGGGGCCAACGTCCTGACTTTC.

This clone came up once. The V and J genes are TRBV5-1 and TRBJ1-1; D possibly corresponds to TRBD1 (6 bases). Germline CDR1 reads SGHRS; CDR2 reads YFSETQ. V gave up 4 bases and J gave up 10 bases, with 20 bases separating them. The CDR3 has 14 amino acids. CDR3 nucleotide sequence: TGCGCCAGCAGCCCACACAGGGACTCGGCAGGAGCTTTCTTT. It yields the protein CASSPHRDSAGAFF.

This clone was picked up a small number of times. The CDR3 DNA follows: TGTGCCAGCACCCTCCGGGCCTGGGGGGAAACGCAGTATTTT. Amino acid sequence: CASTLRAWGETQYF. The genes are TRBV28 and TRBJ2-3; maybe TRBD2 (6 bases). The CDR3 length is 14 residues. Germline V gives CDR1 MDHEN, CDR2 SYDVKM. Deletions cut 7 bases from V and 9 bases from J, with 20 bases between. The full variable domain, its missing parts supplied by reference TRBV28 and TRBJ2-3, is DVKVTQSSRYLVKRTGEKVFLECVQDMDHENMFWYRQDPGLGLRLIYFSYDVKMKEKGDIPEGYSVSREKKERFSLILESASTNQTSMYLCASTLRAWGETQYFGPGTRLTVL.

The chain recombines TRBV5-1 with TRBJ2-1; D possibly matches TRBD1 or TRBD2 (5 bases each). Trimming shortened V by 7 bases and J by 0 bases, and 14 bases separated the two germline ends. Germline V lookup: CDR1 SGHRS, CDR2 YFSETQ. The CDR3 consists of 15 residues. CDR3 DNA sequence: TGCGCCAGCTATTTTGGGGGAAGCTCCTACAATGAGCAGTTCTTC. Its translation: CASYFGGSSYNEQFF.

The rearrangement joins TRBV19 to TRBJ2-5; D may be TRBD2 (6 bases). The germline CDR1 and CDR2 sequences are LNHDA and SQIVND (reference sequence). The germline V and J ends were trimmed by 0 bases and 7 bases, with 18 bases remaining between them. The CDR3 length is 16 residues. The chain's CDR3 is CASSIEGPGAVVTQYF. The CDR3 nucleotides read TGTGCCAGTAGTATAGAGGGACCGGGAGCGGTAGTGACCCAGTACTTC.

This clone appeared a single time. The CDR3 spells CASSLVGGHSYNEQFF. The CDR3 DNA sequence: TGTGCCAGCAGCTTAGTGGGGGGGCACTCCTACAATGAGCAGTTCTTC. The V gene is TRBV7-8, the J gene TRBJ2-1, with TRBD2 as a possible D gene (7 bases). CDR3 size: 16 residues. V shed 1 base and J shed 0 bases, with 10 bases lying between them. In germline, CDR1 is SGHVS, CDR2 FQNEAQ.

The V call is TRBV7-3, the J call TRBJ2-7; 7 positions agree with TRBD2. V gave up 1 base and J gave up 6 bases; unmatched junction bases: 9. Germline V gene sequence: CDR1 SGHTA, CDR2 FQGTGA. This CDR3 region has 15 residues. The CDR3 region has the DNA TGTGCCAGCAGCTTAAGGGGGAGGGAATTCGGCGAGCAGTACTTC. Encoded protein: CASSLRGREFGEQYF.

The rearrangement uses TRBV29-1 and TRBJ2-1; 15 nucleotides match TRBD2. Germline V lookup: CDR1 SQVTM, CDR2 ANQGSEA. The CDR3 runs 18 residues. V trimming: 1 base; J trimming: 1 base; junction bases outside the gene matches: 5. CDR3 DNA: TGCAGCGTTGAAGGGGGGACTAGCGGGAGGAGGTCCTACAATGAGCAGTTCTTC. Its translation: CSVEGGTSGRRSYNEQFF.

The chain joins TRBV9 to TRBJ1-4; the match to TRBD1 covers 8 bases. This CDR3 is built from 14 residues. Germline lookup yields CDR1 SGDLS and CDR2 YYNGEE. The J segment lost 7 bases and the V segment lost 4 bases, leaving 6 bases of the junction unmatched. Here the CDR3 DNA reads TGTGCCAGCAGCTTGTCGCAGGGGGCTGAAAAACTGTTTTTT. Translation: CASSLSQGAEKLFF.

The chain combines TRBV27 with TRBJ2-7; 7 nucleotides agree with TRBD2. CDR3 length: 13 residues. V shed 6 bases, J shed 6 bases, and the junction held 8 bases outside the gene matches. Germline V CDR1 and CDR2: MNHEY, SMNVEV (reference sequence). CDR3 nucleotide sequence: TGTGCCAGCAGGGGGCGGGAGTCGGGCGAGCAGTACTTC. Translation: CASRGRESGEQYF.

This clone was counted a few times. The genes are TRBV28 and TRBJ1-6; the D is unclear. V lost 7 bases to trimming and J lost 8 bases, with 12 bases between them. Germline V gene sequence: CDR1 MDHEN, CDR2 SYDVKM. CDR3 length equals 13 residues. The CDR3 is CASKLDPYSPLHF. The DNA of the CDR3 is TGTGCCAGCAAATTAGATCCCTATTCACCCCTCCACTTT.

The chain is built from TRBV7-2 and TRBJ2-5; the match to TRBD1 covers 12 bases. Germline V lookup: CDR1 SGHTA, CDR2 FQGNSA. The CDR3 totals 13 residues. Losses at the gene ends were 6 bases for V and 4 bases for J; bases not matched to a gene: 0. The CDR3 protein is CASRGQGAETQYF. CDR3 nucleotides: TGTGCCAGCAGGGGACAGGGGGCAGAGACCCAGTACTTC.

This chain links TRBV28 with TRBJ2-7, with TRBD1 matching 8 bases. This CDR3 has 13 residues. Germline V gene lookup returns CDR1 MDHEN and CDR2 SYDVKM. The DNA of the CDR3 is TGTGGCATAGTATTCGGACAGGGCTACGAGCAGTACTTC. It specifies CGIVFGQGYEQYF.

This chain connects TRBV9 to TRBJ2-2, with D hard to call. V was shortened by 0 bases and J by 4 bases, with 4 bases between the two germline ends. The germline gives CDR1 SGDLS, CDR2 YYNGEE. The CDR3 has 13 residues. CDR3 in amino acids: CASSVAITGELFF. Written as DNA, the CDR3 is TGTGCCAGCAGCGTAGCTATCACCGGGGAGCTGTTTTTT.

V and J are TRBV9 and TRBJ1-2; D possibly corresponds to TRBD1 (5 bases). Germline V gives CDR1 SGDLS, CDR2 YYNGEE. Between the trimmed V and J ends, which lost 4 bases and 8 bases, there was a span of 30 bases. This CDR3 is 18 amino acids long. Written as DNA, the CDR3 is TGTGCCAGCAGCACACCCCCCGGAGGGCAGGGCTTCAGAGGGGGCTACACCTTC. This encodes CASSTPPGGQGFRGGYTF.

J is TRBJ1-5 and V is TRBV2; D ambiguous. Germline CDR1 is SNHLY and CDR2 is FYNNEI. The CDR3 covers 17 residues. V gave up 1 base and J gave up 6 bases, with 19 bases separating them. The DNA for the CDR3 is TGTGCCAGCAGTGAAGATGGGATCCTGGCTGGAGCTCAGCCCCAGCATTTT. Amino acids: CASSEDGILAGAQPQHF. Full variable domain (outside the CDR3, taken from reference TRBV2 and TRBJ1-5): EPEVTQTPSHQVTQMGQEVILRCVPISNHLYFYWYRQILGQKVEFLVSFYNNEISEKSEIFDDQFSVERPDGSNFTLKIRSTKLEDSAMYFCASSEDGILAGAQPQHFGDGTRLSIL.